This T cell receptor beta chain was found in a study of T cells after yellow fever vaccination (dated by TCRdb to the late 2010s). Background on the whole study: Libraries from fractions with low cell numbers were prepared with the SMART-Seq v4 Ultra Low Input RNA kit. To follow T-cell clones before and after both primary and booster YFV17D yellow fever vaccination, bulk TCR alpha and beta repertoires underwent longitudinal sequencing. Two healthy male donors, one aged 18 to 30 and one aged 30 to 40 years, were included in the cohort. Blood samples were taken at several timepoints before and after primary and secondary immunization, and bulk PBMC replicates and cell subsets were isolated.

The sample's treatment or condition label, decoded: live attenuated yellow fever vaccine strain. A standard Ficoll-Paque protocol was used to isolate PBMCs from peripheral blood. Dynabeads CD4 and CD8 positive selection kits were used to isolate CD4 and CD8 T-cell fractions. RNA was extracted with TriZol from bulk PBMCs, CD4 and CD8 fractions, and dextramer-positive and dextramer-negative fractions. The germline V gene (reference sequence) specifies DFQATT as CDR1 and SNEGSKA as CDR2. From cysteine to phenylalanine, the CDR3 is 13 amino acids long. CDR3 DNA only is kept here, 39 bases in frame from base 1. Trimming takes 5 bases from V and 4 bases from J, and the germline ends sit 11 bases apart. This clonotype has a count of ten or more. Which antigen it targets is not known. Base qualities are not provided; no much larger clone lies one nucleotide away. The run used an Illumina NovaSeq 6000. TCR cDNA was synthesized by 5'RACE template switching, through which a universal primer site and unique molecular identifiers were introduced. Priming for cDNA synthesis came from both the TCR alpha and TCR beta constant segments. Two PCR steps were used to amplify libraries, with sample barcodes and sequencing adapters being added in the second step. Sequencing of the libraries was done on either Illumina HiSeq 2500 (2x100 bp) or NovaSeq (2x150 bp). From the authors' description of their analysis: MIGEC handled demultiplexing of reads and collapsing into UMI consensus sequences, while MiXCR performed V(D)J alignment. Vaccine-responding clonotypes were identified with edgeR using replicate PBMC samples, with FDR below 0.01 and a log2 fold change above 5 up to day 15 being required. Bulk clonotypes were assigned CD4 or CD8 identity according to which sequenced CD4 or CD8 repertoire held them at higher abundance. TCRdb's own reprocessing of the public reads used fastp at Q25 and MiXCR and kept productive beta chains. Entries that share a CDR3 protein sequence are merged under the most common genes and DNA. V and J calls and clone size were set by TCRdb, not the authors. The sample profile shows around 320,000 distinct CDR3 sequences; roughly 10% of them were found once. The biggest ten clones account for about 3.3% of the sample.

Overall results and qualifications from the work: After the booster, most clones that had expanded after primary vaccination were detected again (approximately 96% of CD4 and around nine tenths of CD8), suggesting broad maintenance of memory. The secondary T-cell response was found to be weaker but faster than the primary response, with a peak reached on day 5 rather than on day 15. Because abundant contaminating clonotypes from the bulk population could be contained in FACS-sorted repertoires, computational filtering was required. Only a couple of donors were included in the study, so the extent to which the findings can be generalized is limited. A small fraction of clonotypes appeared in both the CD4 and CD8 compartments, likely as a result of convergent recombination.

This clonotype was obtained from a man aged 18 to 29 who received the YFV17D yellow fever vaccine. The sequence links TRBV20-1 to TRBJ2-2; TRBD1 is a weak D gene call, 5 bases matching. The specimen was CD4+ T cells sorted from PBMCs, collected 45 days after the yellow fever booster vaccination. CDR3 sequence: CSAQTALTGELFF. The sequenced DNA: TGCAGTGCTCAGACAGCTCTCACCGGGGAGCTGTTTTTT.